This TCR beta chain was recovered during a study of blood T cell repertoires in COVID-19 (dated by TCRdb to about 2020). Concerning the study at large: Collaborator samples came from the United States, Italy and Spain and covered acute and convalescent phases of COVID-19. The dataset comprised deeply sampled blood TCRbeta repertoires from subjects exposed to, actively infected with, or recovered from COVID-19. Where available, HLA class I and class II types were taken from metadata supplied by the sample provider and were not determined by assay-based typing. The samples were drawn from two sources: the first 160 participants of the ongoing ImmuneRACE study, and 1,254 subjects contributed by 6 global collaborators. The prospective study material was composed of cDNA or gDNA derived from T cells, B-cell-depleted T cells, or PBMCs. The repertoires were released in a freely available public database meant as a resource for research on the immune response to SARS-CoV-2. Sample metadata almost always included a de-identified subject ID, COVID-19 status, age in years and sex.

This clone was seen once. The target of this receptor is not known. The record has no base qualities; no much larger clone is one base away. What the authors observed across the whole study: How much clinical and demographic metadata was included differed by source and by participant, and the metadata was provided uncurated.

TCRbeta CDR3 regions were amplified from genomic DNA using the immunoSEQ Assay, a bias-controlled multiplex PCR. As for the original processing: The number of nucleated cells in each sample was estimated by amplification of reference gene primers within the assay. To quantify the absolute abundance of each unique TCRbeta CDR3 rearrangement, sequence reads were collapsed and filtered. For each sample, productive Simpson clonality was calculated as the square root of Simpson's diversity index across productive rearrangements. TCRdb holds this immuneACCESS table with in-frame rearrangements only. Some clones are missing; in checked studies, unresolved V genes explain under half, and the rest has no known cause. V, J and clone size were drawn from that table, and D and trimming were deduced from the DNA. For this sample the table gives some 260,000 clones, of which approximately 86% were detected only once. The ten largest clones capture roughly 0.8% of the sample.

The CDR3 contains 13 residues, cysteine and phenylalanine counted. The retained sequence is limited to the CDR3, 39 bases, with the frame set at the first base. Trimming costs V 3 bases and J 5 bases, and their ends lie 7 bases apart. The collaborating institutions used their own protocols to collect whole blood in K2EDTA tubes. Collaborator samples were shipped for TCRbeta analysis as frozen whole blood, isolated PBMCs, or DNA extracted from either sample type. The clonotype was recovered from a woman aged 25 to 39 with acute or convalescent COVID-19. The chain is made from TRBV12-3 or TRBV12-4 and TRBJ2-2; matching of 6 bases hints at TRBD2 as the D gene. The specimen was peripheral blood. CDR3 reads: CASSFRGTGELFF. The DNA sequence is TGTGCCAGCAGTTTCCGGGGGACCGGGGAGCTGTTTTTT.